This TCR beta chain was captured by sequencing in a study of shared clonotypes between healthy human individuals (dated by TCRdb to 2019 to 2021). Notes on the research overall: A few men and two women, aged 18 to 49 years, made up the cohort. To increase sequencing depth and limit assay-specific biases, TCR repertoire library preparation and sequencing were carried out by different laboratories using diverse techniques. To estimate repertoire size and how much clonotype sharing occurs between individuals, the study deeply sequenced the blood TCR repertoires of five healthy adults. For each donor, CD4 naive and CD4 memory were each given three plates, CD8 naive was given two plates, and CD8 memory was given one plate. Leukapheresis yielded between about 0.94 and 10 billion PBMCs per donor. Overall study outcomes, separate from this receptor: Estimated clonotype richness was generally larger for naive than for memory subsets. Pairwise subsampling indicated that sequencing depth was expected to affect the degree of clonotype sharing among donors. Even with the large sequencing depth, rarefaction of the sorted-subset datasets indicated that sequencing was incomplete. The small number of donors limited the genetic and exposure-history diversity represented. Sampling was restricted to blood, and TCR repertoires in tissue are likely to differ from TCR repertoires in blood. Higher generation probabilities were observed for clonotypes shared by all four sorted-subset donors than for non-shared clonotypes. When a few donors were compared, the shared fraction of clonotypes was about 5.4% for naive CD4, roughly 3.3% for naive CD8, 2.3% for memory CD4, and 0.4% for memory CD8.

Trimming takes 3 bases from V and 3 bases from J, and the germline ends sit 12 bases apart. The CDR3, cysteine through phenylalanine, is 14 amino acids long. The sequence is cut down to CDR3 DNA, 42 bases in frame from base 1. The germline V gene encodes CDR1 MNHNS and CDR2 SASEGT. TCR CDR3 regions were amplified from genomic DNA by multiplex PCR using the deep immunoSEQ assay. Extracted genomic DNA from each cell subset was distributed evenly across all wells of several immunoSEQ 96-well plates, and each plate was treated as a replicate. For sorted subsets, about 210 ng of genomic DNA, equivalent to roughly 33,000 T cell genomes, went into each replicate PCR. Purified libraries were quantified with a Qubit 3.0 fluorometer, sized on a Bioanalyzer 2100, and re-quantified with the KAPA Library Quantification kit. Every immunoSEQ 96-well plate was sequenced on a separate single-read 150-cycle Illumina NextSeq 550 flow cell. The source study handled its data this way. Because the immunoSEQ output held only junctional sequences and lacked quality scores, the filtering could not match the filtering applied to full-length reads. To assign V/J genes and CDR3, sequences were annotated against IMGT germline references using PyIR, a Python wrapper for IgBLAST v1.9. Any read was removed if the V/J assignment was weak (E-value above 1e-6), the CDR3 was missing, or the read contained stop codons, out-of-frame junctions, or ambiguous translated residues. V3J clonotypes were defined as sequences sharing the same inferred V gene, J gene, and CDR3 amino acid sequence. The percentage overlap between two repertoires was calculated by dividing the number of shared unique clonotypes by the size of the smaller repertoire. Three approaches were used to assess repertoire richness: RTK rarefaction, the Chao1 estimator, and Recon v2.1 estimates of unobserved clonotypes. OLGA was used to compute generation probabilities for all TCRbeta clonotypes that the gDNA method yielded from a handful of donors. This immuneACCESS table, as held by TCRdb, lists in-frame sequences with V and J called but not all clones. Of the missing ones, under half trace to an unresolved V gene in checked studies; the others have no known cause. V and J calls and clone size follow that table, whereas D and trimming were derived from the DNA. This sample gives over 950,000 clones in total; approximately 80% of them show up just once. Approximately 0.95% of the sample belongs to the ten largest clones.

The donors were healthy, HIV-negative adults with no recently reported acute infections or vaccinations. Every donor was a Caucasian adult residing in Nashville, Tennessee, USA. CD4+ T cells were enriched through magnetic negative selection, after which naive cells were positively selected on CD45RA and the remaining negative fraction served as the memory subset. Blood was collected by leukapheresis, and PBMCs were isolated by Ficoll-Histopaque density gradient centrifugation and then cryopreserved in liquid nitrogen vapor phase. Analytical flow cytometry was used to check the purity and quantity of every magnetically sorted T cell population. From each sorted fraction, genomic DNA was isolated and quantified by UV absorbance on a Nanodrop 2000c. As regards this clone: It has no known antigen specificity. Per-base quality was not reported, and no clone a single base away is much larger than it.

The sequenced sample consisted of memory CD4+ T cells from PBMCs. The intended sense of this specimen's cell subset or site label: CD45RA-negative fraction. This sequence originates from a young man in good health. Some clones in this sample may be carry-over from other donors' samples. Here the chain combines TRBV6-1 and TRBJ2-7; the D gene is perhaps TRBD2, on 5 matching bases. The encoded CDR3 is CASSELTGFYEQYF. The bases are TGTGCCAGCAGTGAGTTGACGGGATTCTACGAGCAGTACTTC.